Following are 3 T cell receptor beta chains from one sample sequenced in a study of OX40 agonist ivuxolimab in advanced cancers. The repertoire was sequenced with immunoSEQ multiplex PCR; TCRdb's copy has only in-frame clones and lacks some. The data hold fewer than 110,000 clones, with approximately 90% observed a single time. The sequences come from CD4+ or CD8+ T cells sorted from blood, collected in a trial of the OX40 agonist ivuxolimab. These receptors came from an adult with an advanced solid tumor such as melanoma, head and neck, liver or kidney cancer.

The chain uses TRBV5-1 and TRBJ2-5; 7 bases are shared with TRBD2. J gave up 3 bases and V 0 bases, and 2 bases lay outside the gene matches. This CDR3 has 14 amino acids. The germline V gene encodes CDR1 SGHRS and CDR2 YFSETQ. CDR3: CASSLGSGKETQYF. The CDR3 DNA reads TGCGCCAGCAGCTTGGGAAGCGGGAAAGAGACCCAGTACTTC.

The chain joins TRBV2 to TRBJ2-5; D remains unclear. Germline V lookup: CDR1 SNHLY, CDR2 FYNNEI. V shed 3 bases and J shed 4 bases, with 9 bases lying between them. This CDR3 has 13 amino acids. The CDR3 DNA sequence: TGTGCCAGCAGTGAGGCTAGTTTAGAGACCCAGTACTTC. It codes for CASSEASLETQYF.

The V call is TRBV9, the J call TRBJ2-3; 8 bases line up with TRBD2. Germline CDR1 and CDR2: SGDLS and YYNGEE. The J segment lost 4 bases and the V segment lost 7 bases, leaving 8 bases of the junction unmatched. The CDR3 has 14 residues. The CDR3 nucleotides read TGTGCCAGCGGGGGAGCGGGAGCATCAGATACGCAGTATTTT. Protein product: CASGGAGASDTQYF.